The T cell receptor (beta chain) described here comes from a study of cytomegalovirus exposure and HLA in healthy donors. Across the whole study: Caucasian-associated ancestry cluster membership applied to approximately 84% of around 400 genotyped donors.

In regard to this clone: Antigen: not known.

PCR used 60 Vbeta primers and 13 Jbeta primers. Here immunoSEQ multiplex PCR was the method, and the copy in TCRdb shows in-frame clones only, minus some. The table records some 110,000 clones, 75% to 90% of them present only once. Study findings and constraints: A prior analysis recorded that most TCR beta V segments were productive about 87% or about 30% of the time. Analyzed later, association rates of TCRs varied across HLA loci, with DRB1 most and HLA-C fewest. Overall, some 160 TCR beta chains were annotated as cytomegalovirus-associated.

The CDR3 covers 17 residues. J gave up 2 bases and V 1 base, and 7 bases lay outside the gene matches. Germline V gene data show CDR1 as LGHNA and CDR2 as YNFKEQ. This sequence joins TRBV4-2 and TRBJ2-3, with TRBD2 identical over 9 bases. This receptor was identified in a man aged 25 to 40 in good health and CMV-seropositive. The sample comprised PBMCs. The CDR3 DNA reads TGTGCCAGCAGCCAAGGGGGGACTAGCACAGACACAGATACGCAGTATTTT. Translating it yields CASSQGGTSTDTDTQYF.